The present T cell receptor beta chain was sequenced within a study of response to subunit inactivated influenza vaccine. This clonotype occurred a few times. The CDR3 consists of 18 residues. Germline V CDR1 and CDR2: SGHRS, YFSETQ. V lost 4 bases to trimming and J lost 0 bases; unmatched junction nucleotides: 10. TCRdb reanalysed the RT-PCR reads using MiXCR and keeps one entry per CDR3 protein. The sample records about 700,000 distinct CDR3 sequences, about 14% being singletons. The sample consisted of PBMCs from blood, taken 14 to 15 days before vaccination. J is TRBJ2-6 and V is TRBV5-1; 7 bases agree with TRBD1. This receptor was identified in a middle-aged man who received an inactivated influenza vaccine. For the CDR3, the DNA is TGCGCCAGCAGCGGAACCGGGACAGTAAGCTCTGGGGCCAACGTCCTGACTTTC. Amino acids: CASSGTGTVSSGANVLTF.